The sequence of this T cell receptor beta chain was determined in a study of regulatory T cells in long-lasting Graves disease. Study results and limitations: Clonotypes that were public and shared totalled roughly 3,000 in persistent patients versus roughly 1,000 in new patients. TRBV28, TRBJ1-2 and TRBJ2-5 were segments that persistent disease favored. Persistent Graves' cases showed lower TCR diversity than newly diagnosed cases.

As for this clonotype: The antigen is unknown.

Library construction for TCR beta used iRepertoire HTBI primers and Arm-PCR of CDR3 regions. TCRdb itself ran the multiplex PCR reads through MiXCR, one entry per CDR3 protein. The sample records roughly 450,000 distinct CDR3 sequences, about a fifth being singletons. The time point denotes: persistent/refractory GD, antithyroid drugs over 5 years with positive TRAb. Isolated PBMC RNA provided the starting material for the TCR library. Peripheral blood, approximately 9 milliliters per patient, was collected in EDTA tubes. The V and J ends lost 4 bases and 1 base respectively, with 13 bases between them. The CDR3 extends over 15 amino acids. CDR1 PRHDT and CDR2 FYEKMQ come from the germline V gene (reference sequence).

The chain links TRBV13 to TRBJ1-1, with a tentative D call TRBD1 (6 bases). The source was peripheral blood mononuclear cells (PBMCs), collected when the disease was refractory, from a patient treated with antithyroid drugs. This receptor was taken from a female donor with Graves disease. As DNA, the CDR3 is TGTGCCAGCAGCTCCCGACAGGAATGGAACACTGAAGCTTTCTTT. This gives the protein CASSSRQEWNTEAFF.